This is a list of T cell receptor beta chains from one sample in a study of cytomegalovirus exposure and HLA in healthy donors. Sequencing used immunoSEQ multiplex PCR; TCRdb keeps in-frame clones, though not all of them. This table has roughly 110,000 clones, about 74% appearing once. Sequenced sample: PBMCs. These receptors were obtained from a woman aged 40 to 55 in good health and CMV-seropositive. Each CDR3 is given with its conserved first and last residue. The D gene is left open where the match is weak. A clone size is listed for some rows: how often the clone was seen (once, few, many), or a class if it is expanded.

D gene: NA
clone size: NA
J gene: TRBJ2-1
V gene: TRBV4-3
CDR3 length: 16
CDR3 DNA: TGCGCCAGCAGCCAAGTATGGCTAGTAATGTTCAATGAGCAGTTCTTC
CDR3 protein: CASSQVWLVMFNEQFF

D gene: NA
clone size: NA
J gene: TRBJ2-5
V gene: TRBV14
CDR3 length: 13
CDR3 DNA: TGTGCCAGCAGCCAGAGGCCTAGGGAGACCCAGTACTTC
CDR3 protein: CASSQRPRETQYF

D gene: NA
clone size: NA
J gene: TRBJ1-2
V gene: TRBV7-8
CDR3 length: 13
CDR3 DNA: TGTGCCAGCAGCTTAGGCGAACTCTATGGCTACACCTTC
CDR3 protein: CASSLGELYGYTF

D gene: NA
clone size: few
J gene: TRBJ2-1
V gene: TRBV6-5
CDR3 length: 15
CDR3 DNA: TGTGCCAGCAGCGGGAGAGACCCCCACTACAATGAGCAGTTCTTC
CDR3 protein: CASSGRDPHYNEQFF

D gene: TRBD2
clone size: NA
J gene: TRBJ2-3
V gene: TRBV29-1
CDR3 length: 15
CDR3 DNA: TGCAGCGTAGCTAGCGGGGGTACTAGCACAGATACGCAGTATTTT
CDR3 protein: CSVASGGTSTDTQYF

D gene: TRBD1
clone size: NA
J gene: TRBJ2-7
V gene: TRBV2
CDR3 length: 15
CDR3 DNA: TGTGCCAGCAGTGAGCTTATGACAGGGCCCTTCGAGCAGTACTTC
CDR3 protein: CASSELMTGPFEQYF

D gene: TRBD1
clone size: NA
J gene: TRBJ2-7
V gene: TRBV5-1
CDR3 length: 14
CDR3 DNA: TGCGCCAGCAGCTCGGGACAGGGGGGCTACGAGCAGTACTTC
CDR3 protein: CASSSGQGGYEQYF

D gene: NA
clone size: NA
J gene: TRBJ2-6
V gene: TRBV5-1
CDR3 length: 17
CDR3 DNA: TGCGCCAGCAGCTTGGTAGGGACTTACTCTGGGGCCAACGTCCTGACTTTC
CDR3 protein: CASSLVGTYSGANVLTF

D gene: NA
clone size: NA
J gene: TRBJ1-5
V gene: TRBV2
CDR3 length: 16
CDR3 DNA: TGTGCCAGCAGTGAATTTGGACACTCTAGCAATCAGCCCCAGCATTTT
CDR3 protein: CASSEFGHSSNQPQHF

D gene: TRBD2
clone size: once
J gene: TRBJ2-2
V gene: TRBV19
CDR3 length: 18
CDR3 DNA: TGTGCCAGTACCACCACCCCTGGGTGGCGGGGGGTCACCGGGGAGCTGTTTTTT
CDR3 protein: CASTTTPGWRGVTGELFF

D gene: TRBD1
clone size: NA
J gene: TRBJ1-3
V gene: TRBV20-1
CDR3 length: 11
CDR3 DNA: TGCAGTGCGGGGGACAGGGGCACCATATATTTT
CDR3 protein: CSAGDRGTIYF

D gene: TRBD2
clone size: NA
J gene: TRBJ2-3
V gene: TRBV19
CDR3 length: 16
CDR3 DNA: TGTGCCAGTAGTAGGCTGACTAGCGGGAGCACAGATACGCAGTATTTT
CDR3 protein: CASSRLTSGSTDTQYF

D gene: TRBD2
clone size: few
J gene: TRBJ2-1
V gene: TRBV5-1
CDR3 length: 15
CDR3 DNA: TGCGCCAGCAGCCAGGGACTAACCGACTACAATGAGCAGTTCTTC
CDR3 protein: CASSQGLTDYNEQFF

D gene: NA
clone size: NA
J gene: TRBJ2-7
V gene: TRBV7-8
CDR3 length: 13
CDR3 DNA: TGTGCCAGCAGCTACGGACAGCACTACGAGCAGTACTTC
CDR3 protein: CASSYGQHYEQYF

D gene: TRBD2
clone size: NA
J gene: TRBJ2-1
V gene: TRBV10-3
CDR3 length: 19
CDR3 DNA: TGTGCCATCAGTGGCCCGGGACTAGCGGGGGGGCCGTCGTACAATGAGCAGTTCTTC
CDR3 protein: CAISGPGLAGGPSYNEQFF

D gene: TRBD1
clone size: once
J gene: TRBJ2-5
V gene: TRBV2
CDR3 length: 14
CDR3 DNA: TGTGCCAGCAGTGAAGGGACAGGAACGGAGACCCAGTACTTC
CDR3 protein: CASSEGTGTETQYF

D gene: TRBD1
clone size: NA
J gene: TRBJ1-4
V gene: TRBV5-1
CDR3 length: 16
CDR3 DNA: TGCGCCAGCAGCTTCACAGGGGCGGTGACTAATGAAAAACTGTTTTTT
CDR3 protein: CASSFTGAVTNEKLFF

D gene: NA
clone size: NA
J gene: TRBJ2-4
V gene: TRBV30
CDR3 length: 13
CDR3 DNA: TGTGCCTGGAGTGCAGAGGTCAAAAACATTCAGTACTTC
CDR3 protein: CAWSAEVKNIQYF

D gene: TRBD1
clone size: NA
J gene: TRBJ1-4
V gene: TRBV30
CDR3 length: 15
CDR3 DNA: TGTGCCTGGAGTGTGGGCGGGACAGCTAATGAAAAACTGTTTTTT
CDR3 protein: CAWSVGGTANEKLFF

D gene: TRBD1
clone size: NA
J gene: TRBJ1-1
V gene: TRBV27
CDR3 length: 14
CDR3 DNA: TGTGCCAGCAGTTTAAGGGACAGTAACACTGAAGCTTTCTTT
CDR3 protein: CASSLRDSNTEAFF

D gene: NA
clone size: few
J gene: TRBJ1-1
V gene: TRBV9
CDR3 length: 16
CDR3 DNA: TGTGCCAGCAGCGTAGTGAGCGCAAGCATGAACACTGAAGCTTTCTTT
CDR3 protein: CASSVVSASMNTEAFF

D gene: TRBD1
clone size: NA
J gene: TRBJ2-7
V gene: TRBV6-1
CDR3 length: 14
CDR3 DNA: TGTGCCAGCAGTGAGTGGACAGGGACCTACGAGCAGTACTTC
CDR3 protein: CASSEWTGTYEQYF

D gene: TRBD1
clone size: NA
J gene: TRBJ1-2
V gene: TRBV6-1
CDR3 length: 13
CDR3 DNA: TGTGCCAGCAGTGAAGGACAGGGATTTGGCTACACCTTC
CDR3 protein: CASSEGQGFGYTF

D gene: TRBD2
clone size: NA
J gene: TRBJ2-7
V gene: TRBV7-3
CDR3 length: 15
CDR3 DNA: TGTGCCAGCAGTCCGAGCGGGGGGAGCTCCTACGAGCAGTACTTC
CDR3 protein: CASSPSGGSSYEQYF

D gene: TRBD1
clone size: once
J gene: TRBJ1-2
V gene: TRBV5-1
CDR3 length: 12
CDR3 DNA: TGCGCCAGCAGCGCGGACAGGTCTGACTACACCTTC
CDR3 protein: CASSADRSDYTF

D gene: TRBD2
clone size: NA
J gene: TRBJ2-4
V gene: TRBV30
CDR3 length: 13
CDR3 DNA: TGTGCCTGGTGGTCTAGCGGGGGAAACATTCAGTACTTC
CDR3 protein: CAWWSSGGNIQYF

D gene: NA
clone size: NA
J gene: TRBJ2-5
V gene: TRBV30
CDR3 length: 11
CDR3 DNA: TGTGCCTGGAGTGGAGGGAAGACCCAGTACTTC
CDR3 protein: CAWSGGKTQYF

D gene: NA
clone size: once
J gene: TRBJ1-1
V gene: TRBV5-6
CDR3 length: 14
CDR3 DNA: TGTGCCAGCAGCCCATACGGGGTGAGCACTGAAGCTTTCTTT
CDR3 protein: CASSPYGVSTEAFF

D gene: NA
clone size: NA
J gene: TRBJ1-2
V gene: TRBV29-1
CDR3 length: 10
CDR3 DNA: TGCAGCGTTGGAGGGTCTGGCTACACCTTC
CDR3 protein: CSVGGSGYTF

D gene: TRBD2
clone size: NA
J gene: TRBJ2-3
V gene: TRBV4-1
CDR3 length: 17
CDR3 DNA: TGCGCCAGCAGCCAAACGCCGGGGGGTTCGATCACAGATACGCAGTATTTT
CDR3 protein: CASSQTPGGSITDTQYF

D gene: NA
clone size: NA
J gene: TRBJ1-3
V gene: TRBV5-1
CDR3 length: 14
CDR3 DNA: TGCGCCAGCAGCCGCCAGGGGTCTGGAAACACCATATATTTT
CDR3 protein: CASSRQGSGNTIYF

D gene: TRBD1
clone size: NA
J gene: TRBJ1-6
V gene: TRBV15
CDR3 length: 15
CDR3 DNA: TGTGCCACCAGCAGAGACCCGGGACAGGATTCACCCCTCCACTTT
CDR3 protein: CATSRDPGQDSPLHF

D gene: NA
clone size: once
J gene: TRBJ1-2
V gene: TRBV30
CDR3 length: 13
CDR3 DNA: TGTGCCTGGAGTGTAACAGGGACCTATGGCTACACCTTC
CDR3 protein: CAWSVTGTYGYTF

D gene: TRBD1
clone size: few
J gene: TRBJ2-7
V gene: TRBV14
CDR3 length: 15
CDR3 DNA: TGTGCCAGCAGCCCCGGACAGGGGCGAGCTTACGAGCAGTACTTC
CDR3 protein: CASSPGQGRAYEQYF

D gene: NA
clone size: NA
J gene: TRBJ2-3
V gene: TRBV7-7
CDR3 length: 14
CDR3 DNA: TGTGCTAGCAGCTTAGGACAGCGTTCGGATACGCAGTATTTT
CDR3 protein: CASSLGQRSDTQYF

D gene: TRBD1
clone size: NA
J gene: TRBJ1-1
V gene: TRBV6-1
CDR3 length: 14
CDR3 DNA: TGTGCCAGCTCCATTACAGGGGGCGACACTGAAGCTTTCTTT
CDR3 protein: CASSITGGDTEAFF

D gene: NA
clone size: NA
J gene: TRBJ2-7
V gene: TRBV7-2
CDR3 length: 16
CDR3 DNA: TGTGCCAGCAGCCTATTAAGCGCCAGCAATACCTACGAGCAGTACTTC
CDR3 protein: CASSLLSASNTYEQYF

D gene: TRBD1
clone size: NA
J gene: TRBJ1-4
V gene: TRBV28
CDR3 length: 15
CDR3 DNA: TGTGCCAGCAGTTCCTGGACAGGGGGGAATGAAAAACTGTTTTTT
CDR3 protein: CASSSWTGGNEKLFF

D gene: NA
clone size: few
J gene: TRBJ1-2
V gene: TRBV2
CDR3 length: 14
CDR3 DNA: TGTGCCAGCAGTGACCCACGGGATACCTATGGCTACACCTTC
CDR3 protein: CASSDPRDTYGYTF

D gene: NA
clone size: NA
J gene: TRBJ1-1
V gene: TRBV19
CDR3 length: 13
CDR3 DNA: TGTGCCAGTAGTATCCCCGGGGGCACTGAAGCTTTCTTT
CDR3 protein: CASSIPGGTEAFF

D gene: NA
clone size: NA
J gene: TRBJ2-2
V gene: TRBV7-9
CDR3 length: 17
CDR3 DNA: TGTGCCAGCAGCTTAATGCCCAAGGGAGCGAACACCGGGGAGCTGTTTTTT
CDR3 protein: CASSLMPKGANTGELFF

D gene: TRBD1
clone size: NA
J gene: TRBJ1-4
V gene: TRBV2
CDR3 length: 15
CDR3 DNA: TGTGCCAGCAGTGGAACAACAGGGGGAGGTGAAAAACTGTTTTTT
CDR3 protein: CASSGTTGGGEKLFF

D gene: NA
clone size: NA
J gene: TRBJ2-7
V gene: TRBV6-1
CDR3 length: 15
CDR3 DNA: TGTGCCAGCAAAGATTTGGACGGGGGCTCCTACGAGCAGTACTTC
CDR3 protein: CASKDLDGGSYEQYF

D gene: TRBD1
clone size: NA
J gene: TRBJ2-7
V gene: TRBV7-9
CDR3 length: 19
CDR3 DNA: TGTGCCAGCAGCTTAGCCCAGGTTAGGACCGGGACAGGGACCTACGAGCAGTACTTC
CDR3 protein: CASSLAQVRTGTGTYEQYF

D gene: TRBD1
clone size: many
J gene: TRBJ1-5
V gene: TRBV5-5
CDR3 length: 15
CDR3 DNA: TGTGCCAGCAGGCCAGGGGGCGAGAGCAATCAGCCCCAGCATTTT
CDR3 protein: CASRPGGESNQPQHF

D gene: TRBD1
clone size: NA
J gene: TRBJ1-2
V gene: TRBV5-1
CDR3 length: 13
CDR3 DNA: TGCGCCAGCAGCACAGGACAGGTCTATGGCTACACCTTC
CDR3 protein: CASSTGQVYGYTF

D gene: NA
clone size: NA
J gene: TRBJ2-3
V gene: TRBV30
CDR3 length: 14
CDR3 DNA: TGTGCCTGGAGTGTCTTCGAGTACACAGATACGCAGTATTTT
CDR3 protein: CAWSVFEYTDTQYF

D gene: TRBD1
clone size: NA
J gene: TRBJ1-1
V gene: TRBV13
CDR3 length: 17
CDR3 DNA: TGTGCCAGCAGCTTAAGGGGCGAGGGACAGATGAACACTGAAGCTTTCTTT
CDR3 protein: CASSLRGEGQMNTEAFF

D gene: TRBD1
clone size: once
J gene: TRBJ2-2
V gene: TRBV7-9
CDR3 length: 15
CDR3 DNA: TGTGCCAGCAGCCCCGGACAGGGCAACACCGGGGAGCTGTTTTTT
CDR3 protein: CASSPGQGNTGELFF

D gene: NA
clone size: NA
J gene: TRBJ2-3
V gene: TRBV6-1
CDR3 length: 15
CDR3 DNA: TGTGCCAGCAGGTGGGAGCTTGAGGGTATCCATACGCAGTATTTT
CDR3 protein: CASRWELEGIHTQYF

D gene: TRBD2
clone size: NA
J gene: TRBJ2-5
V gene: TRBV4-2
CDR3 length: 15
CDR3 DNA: TGTGCCAGCAGCGACCTAGCGGGGGGGCTTGGGACCCAGTACTTC
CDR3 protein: CASSDLAGGLGTQYF

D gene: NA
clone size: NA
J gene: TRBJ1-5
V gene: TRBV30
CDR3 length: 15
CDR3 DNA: TGTGCCTGGAGTGTAGCCAGGGGCGTGAATCAGCCCCAGCATTTT
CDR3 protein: CAWSVARGVNQPQHF

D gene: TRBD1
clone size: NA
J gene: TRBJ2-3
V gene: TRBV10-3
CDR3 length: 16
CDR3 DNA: TGTGCCATCAGTGATCGGAGGACAGGTAACACAGATACGCAGTATTTT
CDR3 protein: CAISDRRTGNTDTQYF

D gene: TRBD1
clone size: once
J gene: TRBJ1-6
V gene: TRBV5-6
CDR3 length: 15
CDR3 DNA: TGTGCCAGCAGCGTCGGGACAGCCCTTAATTCACCCCTCCACTTT
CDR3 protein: CASSVGTALNSPLHF